This T cell receptor beta chain was found in a study of response to subunit inactivated influenza vaccine. This clonotype was counted only a few times. Its antigen remains unknown. Findings and caveats of the study: That few new T cells are recruited by each seasonal influenza vaccination was the authors' suggestion.

The CDR3 is 15 residues long. Germline V gene sequence: CDR1 LGHNA, CDR2 YSLEER. V gave up 0 bases and J gave up 3 bases, with 10 bases separating them. From the RT-PCR reads, TCRdb called clonotypes with MiXCR, one entry per CDR3 protein. Of fewer than 700,000 distinct CDR3 sequences in the sample, over 10% were seen once. The material sequenced was PBMCs from blood, taken 35 to 45 days after vaccination. The V and J genes are TRBV4-3 and TRBJ2-3, with D unresolved. This TCR came from a man aged 45-65 years who received an inactivated influenza vaccine. The CDR3 spells CASSQDGDATDTQYF. The CDR3 coding sequence is TGCGCCAGCAGCCAAGATGGAGATGCGACAGATACGCAGTATTTT.